The 4 T cell receptor beta chains presented below share a single source sample, sequenced in a study of CD8+CD57+ T cells in acquired aplastic anemia. Genomic DNA, the template, was used for profiling of the TCR beta VDJ and CDR3. Via MiXCR, TCRdb re-called the reads, giving one row per CDR3 protein. This table holds approximately 180,000 distinct CDR3 sequences, under 55% found once. It was patients with CD8+CD57+ cell expansion by flow cytometry who were chosen for sequencing. Specimen: sorted CD4+, CD8+, or CD8+CD57+ T cells (not recorded which) from PBMCs. The receptors derive from a human donor with aplastic anemia.

Concerning this clonotype: Its ends do not fully match the called genes, so a read error is possible. J is TRBJ2-3 and V is TRBV24-1, with TRBD2 matching over 10 bases. Germline V gene sequence: CDR1 KGHDR, CDR2 SFDVKD. The CDR3 consists of 16 residues. The CDR3 here is CASSYKRGGRTDTQYF. In DNA, the CDR3 is TGTGCCAGCAGTTACAAGCGGGGGGGTCGCACAGATACGCAGTATTTT.

This chain joins TRBV30 and TRBJ2-1; maybe TRBD1 (5 bases). The CDR3 is 10 residues long. CDR1 is GTSNPN, CDR2 SVGIG, per germline (reference sequence). V dropped 1 base and J dropped 10 bases, with 5 bases sitting between them. The CDR3 DNA reads as TGTGCCTGGAGTGGACAGGAGCAGTTCTTC. It yields the protein CAWSGQEQFF.

Ten or more counts support this clonotype. The chain joins TRBV7-2 to TRBJ2-7; tentative D call: TRBD2 (5 bases). Trimming shortened V by 4 bases and J by 2 bases, and 9 bases separated the two germline ends. Germline-derived CDR1 and CDR2 are SGHTA and FQGNSA. The CDR3 sequence is 13 residues long. CDR3 DNA sequence: TGTGCCAGCAGCTCAACCGGGGCCTACGAGCAGTACTTC. Residues: CASSSTGAYEQYF.

This clonotype was counted only a few times. The chain is built from TRBV2 and TRBJ2-1, with 7 bases identical to TRBD1. From germline, CDR1 is SNHLY and CDR2 FYNNEI. CDR3 length: 13 amino acids. J lost 5 bases, V lost 7 bases, and 5 bases had no gene match. The CDR3 protein is CASNLDRNNEQFF. The CDR3 coding sequence is TGTGCCAGCAACCTGGACAGGAACAATGAGCAGTTCTTC.